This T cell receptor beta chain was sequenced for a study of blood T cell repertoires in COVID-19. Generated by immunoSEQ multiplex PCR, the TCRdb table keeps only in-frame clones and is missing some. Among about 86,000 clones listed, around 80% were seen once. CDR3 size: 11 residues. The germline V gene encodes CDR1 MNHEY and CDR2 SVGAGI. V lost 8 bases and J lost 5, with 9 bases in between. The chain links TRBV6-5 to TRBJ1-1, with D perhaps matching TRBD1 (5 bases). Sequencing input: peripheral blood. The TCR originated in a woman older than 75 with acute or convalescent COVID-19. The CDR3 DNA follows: TGTGCCAGCTCACGGGGGACTGAAGCTTTCTTT. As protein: CASSRGTEAFF.